The entry below gives a single T cell receptor (beta chain) sequence along with its context. The sample is drawn from a study of regulatory T cells in long-lasting Graves disease. Arm-PCR with iRepertoire HTBI primers amplified the CDR3 regions for these TCR beta libraries. TCRdb ran MiXCR on the multiplex PCR reads and lists one entry per CDR3 protein. The sample lists around 500,000 distinct CDR3 sequences, about 13% occurring once. The length of the CDR3 is 15 residues. Germline CDR1 reads LNHDA; CDR2 reads SQIVND (reference sequence). V was pared by 5 bases and J by 3 bases, with 14 bases between. Sample time point: newly diagnosed GD, antithyroid drugs for less than 3 months. Extracted RNA from PBMCs served as the source of the TCR library. The same data also went into a second study, on T cells in Graves' hyperthyroidism and ophthalmopathy.

This TCR came from a man aged 25-45 years with Graves disease. This sample comprised peripheral blood mononuclear cells (PBMCs), obtained at new diagnosis, from a patient treated with antithyroid drugs. This rearrangement joins TRBV19 to TRBJ1-5; a possible D gene is TRBD1 (5 bases). The CDR3 sequence: CASSLTTGANQPQHF. For the CDR3, the DNA is TGTGCCAGTAGTCTCACCACAGGAGCCAATCAGCCCCAGCATTTT. Variable domain in full (rest from reference TRBV19 and TRBJ1-5): DGGITQSPKYLFRKEGQNVTLSCEQNLNHDAMYWYRQDPGQGLRLIYYSQIVNDFQKGDIAEGYSVSREKKESFPLTVTSAQKNPTAFYLCASSLTTGANQPQHFGDGTRLSIL.